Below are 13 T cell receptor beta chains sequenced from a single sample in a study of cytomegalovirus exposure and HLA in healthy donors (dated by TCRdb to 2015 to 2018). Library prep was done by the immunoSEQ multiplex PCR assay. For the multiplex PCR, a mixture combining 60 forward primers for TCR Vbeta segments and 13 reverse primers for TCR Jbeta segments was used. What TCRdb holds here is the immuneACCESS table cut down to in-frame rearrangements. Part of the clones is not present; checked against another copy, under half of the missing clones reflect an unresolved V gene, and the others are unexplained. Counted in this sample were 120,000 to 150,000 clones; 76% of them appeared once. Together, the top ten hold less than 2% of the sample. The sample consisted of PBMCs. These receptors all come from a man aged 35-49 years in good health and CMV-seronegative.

The chain's CDR3 is CASSLVPGLAGDEQYF. Written as DNA, the CDR3 is TGTGCCAGCAGCTTAGTACCGGGACTAGCGGGGGACGAGCAGTACTTC. The J gene is TRBJ2-7, the V gene TRBV7-6; 14 bases match TRBD2. The germline V gene has CDR1 SGHVS and CDR2 FNYEAQ. Trimming removed 1 base from V and 5 bases from J; junction bases left unmatched: 4. The CDR3 extends over 16 amino acids. Together with reference TRBV7-6 and TRBJ2-7, the CDR3 gives the full variable domain: GAGVSQSPRYKVTKRGQDVALRCDPISGHVSLYWYRQALGQGPEFLTYFNYEAQQDKSGLPNDRFSAERPEGSISTLTIQRTEQRDSAMYRCASSLVPGLAGDEQYFGPGTRLTVT.

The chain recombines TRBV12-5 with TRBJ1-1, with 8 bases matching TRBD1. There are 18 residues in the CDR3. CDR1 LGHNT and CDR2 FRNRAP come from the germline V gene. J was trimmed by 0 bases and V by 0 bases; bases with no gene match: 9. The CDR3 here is CASGLVLRQGLMNTEAFF. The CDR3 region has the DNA TGTGCTAGTGGTTTGGTATTGAGACAGGGGCTAATGAACACTGAAGCTTTCTTT.

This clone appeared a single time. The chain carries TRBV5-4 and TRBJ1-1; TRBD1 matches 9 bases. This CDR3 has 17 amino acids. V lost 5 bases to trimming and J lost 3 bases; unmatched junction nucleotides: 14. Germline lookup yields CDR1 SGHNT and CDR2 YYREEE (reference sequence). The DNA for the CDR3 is TGTGCCAGCAGTCTAGGTACAGGGGGCGCCTTGTACACTGAAGCTTTCTTT. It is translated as CASSLGTGGALYTEAFF. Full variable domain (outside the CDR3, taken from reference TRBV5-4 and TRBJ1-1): ETGVTQSPTHLIKTRGQQVTLRCSSQSGHNTVSWYQQALGQGPQFIFQYYREEENGRGNFPPRFSGLQFPNYSSELNVNALELDDSALYLCASSLGTGGALYTEAFFGQGTRLTVV.

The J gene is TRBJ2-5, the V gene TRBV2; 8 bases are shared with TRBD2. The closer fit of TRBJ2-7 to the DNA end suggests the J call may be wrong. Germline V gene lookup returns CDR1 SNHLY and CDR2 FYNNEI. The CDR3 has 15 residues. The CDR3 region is CASSGERGSPYEQYF. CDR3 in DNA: TGTGCCAGCAGCGGGGAGCGGGGGAGCCCCTACGAGCAGTACTTC.

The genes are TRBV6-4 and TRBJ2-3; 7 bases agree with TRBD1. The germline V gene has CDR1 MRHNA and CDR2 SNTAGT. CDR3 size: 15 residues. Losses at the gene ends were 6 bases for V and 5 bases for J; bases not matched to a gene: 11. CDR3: CASSGTADSVDTQYF. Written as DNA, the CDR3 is TGTGCCAGCAGCGGGACAGCGGACAGTGTAGATACGCAGTATTTT.

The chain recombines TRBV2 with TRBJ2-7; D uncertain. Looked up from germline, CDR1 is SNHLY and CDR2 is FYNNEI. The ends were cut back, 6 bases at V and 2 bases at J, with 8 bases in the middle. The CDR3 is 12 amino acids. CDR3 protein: CASRGDAYEQYF. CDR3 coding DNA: TGTGCCAGCAGGGGCGACGCCTACGAGCAGTACTTC.

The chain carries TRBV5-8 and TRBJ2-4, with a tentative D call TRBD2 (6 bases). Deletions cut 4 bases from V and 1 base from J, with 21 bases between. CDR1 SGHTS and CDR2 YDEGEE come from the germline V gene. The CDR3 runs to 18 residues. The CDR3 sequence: CASSRGWDSRGAKNIQYF. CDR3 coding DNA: TGTGCCAGCAGCCGGGGTTGGGACTCCCGAGGGGCCAAAAACATTCAGTACTTC.

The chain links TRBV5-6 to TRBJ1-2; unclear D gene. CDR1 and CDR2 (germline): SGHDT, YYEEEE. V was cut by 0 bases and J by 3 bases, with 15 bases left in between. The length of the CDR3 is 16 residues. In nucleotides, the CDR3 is TGTGCCAGCAGCTTGGCCAAGAAGGAGGTAGACTATGGCTACACCTTC. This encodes CASSLAKKEVDYGYTF.

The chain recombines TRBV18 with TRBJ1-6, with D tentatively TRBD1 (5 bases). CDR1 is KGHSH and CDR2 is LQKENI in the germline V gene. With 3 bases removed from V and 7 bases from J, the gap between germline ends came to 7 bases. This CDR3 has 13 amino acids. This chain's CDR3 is CASSPGGNSPLHF. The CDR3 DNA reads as TGTGCCAGCTCACCGGGGGGGAATTCACCCCTCCACTTT.

As DNA, the CDR3 is TGCGCCAGCAGCTTGGCCGTAGCGGGGGCTGGAGATACGCAGTATTTT. Translating gives CASSLAVAGAGDTQYF. V gene TRBV5-1 combines with J gene TRBJ2-3; TRBD2 agrees at 9 bases. V was pared by 0 bases and J by 5 bases, with 7 bases of the junction left unmatched. The CDR3 totals 16 residues. Germline V gene sequence: CDR1 SGHRS, CDR2 YFSETQ.

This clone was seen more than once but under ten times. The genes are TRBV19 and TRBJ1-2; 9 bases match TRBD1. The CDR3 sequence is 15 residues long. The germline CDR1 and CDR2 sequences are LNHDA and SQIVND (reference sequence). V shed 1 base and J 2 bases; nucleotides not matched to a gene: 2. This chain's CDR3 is CASSIGGQGNYGYTF. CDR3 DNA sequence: TGTGCCAGTAGTATAGGGGGACAGGGAAACTATGGCTACACCTTC. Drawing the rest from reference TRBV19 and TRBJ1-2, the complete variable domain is DGGITQSPKYLFRKEGQNVTLSCEQNLNHDAMYWYRQDPGQGLRLIYYSQIVNDFQKGDIAEGYSVSREKKESFPLTVTSAQKNPTAFYLCASSIGGQGNYGYTFGSGTRLTVV.

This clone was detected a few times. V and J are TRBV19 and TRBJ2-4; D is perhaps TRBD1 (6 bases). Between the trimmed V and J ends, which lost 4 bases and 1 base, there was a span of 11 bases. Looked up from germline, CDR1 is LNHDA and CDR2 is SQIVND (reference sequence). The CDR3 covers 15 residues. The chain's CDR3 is CASSSQGFAKNIQYF. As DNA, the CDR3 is TGTGCCAGTAGTAGTCAGGGGTTCGCCAAAAACATTCAGTACTTC.

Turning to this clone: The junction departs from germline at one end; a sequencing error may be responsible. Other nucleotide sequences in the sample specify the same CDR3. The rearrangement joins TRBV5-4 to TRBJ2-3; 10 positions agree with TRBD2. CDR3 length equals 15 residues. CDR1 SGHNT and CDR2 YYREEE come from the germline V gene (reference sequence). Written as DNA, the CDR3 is TGTGCCAGCAGCTTGGTCCTAGCGGGAGCAGATACGCAATATTTT. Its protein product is CASSLVLAGADTQYF.